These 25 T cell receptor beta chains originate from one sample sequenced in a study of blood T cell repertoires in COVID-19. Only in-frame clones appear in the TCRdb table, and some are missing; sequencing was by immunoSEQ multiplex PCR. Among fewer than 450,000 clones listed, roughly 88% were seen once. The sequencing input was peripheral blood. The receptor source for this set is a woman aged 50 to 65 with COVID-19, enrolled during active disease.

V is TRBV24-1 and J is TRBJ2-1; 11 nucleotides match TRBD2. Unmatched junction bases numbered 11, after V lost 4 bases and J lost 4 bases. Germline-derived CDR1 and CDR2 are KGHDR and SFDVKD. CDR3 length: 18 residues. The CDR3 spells CATSDPTLTSGAYNEQFF. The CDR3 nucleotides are TGTGCCACCAGTGACCCGACCTTGACTAGCGGGGCTTACAATGAGCAGTTCTTC.

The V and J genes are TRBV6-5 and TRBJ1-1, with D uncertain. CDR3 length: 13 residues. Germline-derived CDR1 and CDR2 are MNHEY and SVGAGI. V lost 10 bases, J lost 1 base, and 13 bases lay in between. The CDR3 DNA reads TGTGCCACCCGCAAAGGAGGGAACACTGAAGCTTTCTTT. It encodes CATRKGGNTEAFF.

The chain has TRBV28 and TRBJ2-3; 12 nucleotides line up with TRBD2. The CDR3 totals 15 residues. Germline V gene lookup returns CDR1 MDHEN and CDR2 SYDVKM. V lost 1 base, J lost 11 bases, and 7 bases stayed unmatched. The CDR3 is CASSLSSSGGARQYF. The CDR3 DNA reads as TGTGCCAGCAGTTTATCTTCTAGCGGGGGGGCCAGGCAGTATTTT.

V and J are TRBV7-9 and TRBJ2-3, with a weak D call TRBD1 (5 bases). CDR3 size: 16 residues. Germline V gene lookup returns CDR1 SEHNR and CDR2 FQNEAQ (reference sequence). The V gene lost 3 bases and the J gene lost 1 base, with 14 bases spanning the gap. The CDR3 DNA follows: TGTGCCAGCAGCTTTTTAGGGGTTACTGGCACAGATACGCAGTATTTT. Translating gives CASSFLGVTGTDTQYF.

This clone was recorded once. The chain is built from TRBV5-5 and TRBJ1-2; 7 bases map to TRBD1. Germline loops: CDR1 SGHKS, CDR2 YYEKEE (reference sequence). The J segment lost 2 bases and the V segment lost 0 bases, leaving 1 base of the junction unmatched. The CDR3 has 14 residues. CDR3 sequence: CASSLEGQNYGYTF. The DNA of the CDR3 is TGTGCCAGCAGCTTGGAGGGACAGAACTATGGCTACACCTTC.

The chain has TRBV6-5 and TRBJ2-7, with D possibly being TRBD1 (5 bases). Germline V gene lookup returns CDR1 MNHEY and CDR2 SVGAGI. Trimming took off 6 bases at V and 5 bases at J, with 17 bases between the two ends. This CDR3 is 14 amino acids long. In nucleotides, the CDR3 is TGTGCCAGCAGCGCCGCCCAGGGTCGGAACGAGCAGTACTTC. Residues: CASSAAQGRNEQYF.

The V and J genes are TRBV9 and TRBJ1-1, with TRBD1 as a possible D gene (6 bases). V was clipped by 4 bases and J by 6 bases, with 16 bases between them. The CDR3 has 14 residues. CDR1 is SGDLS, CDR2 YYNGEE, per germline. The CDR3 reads CASSPGSGDPEAFF. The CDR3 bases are TGTGCCAGCAGCCCCGGGTCAGGGGACCCTGAAGCTTTCTTT.

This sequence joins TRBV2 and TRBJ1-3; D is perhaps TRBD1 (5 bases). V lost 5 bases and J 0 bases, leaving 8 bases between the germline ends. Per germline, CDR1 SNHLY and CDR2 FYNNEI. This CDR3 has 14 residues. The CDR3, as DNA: TGTGCCAGCAGTCACAGGTTCTCTGGAAACACCATATATTTT. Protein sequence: CASSHRFSGNTIYF.

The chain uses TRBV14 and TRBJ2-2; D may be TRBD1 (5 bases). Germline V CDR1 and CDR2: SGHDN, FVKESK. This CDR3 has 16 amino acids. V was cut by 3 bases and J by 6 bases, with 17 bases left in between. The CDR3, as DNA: TGTGCCAGCAGCCAGCATCATAGGGGCCCGGCCGGGGAGCTGTTTTTT. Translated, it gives CASSQHHRGPAGELFF. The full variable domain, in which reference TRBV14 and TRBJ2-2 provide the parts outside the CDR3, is EAGVTQFPSHSVIEKGQTVTLRCDPISGHDNLYWYRRVMGKEIKFLLHFVKESKQDESGMPNNRFLAERTGGTYSTLKVQPAELEDSGVYFCASSQHHRGPAGELFFGEGSRLTVL.

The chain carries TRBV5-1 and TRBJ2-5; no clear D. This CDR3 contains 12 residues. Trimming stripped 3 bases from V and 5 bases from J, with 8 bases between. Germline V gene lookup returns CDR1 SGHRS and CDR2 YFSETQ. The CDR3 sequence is CASSSQMETQYF. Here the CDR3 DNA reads TGCGCCAGCAGCTCACAAATGGAGACCCAGTACTTC.

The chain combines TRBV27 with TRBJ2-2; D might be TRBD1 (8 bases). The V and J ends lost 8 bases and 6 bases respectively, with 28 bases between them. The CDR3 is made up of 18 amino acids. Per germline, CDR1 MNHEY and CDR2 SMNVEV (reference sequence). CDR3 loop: CASRSGGGTGFLSGELFF. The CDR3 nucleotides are TGTGCCAGCCGGTCGGGGGGTGGGACAGGTTTTTTATCCGGGGAGCTGTTTTTT.

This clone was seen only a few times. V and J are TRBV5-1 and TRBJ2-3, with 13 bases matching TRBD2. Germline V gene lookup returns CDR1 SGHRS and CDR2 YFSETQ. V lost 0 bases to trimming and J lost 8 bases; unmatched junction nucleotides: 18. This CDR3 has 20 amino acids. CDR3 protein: CASSLAYVRTSGGSVGTQYF. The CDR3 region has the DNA TGCGCCAGCAGCTTGGCCTATGTTCGGACTAGCGGGGGCTCGGTGGGTACGCAGTATTTT.

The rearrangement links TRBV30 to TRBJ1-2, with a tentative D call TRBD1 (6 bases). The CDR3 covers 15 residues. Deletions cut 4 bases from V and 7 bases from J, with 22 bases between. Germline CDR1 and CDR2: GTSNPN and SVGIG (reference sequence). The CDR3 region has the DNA TGTGCCTGGACCTCGGGGACACCCCTATCGAGTGGCTACACCTTC. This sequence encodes CAWTSGTPLSSGYTF.

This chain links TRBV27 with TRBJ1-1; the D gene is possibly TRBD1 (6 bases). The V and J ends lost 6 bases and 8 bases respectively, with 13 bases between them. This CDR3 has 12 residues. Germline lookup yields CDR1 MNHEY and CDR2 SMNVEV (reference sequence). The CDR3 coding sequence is TGTGCCAGCAGCAAGGGGGGGCAGGAAGCTTTCTTT. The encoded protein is CASSKGGQEAFF.

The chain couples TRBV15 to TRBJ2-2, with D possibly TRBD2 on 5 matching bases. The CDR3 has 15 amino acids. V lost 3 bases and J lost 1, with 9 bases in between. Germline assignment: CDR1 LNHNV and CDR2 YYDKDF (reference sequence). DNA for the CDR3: TGTGCCACCAGCAGGGGGAGCCTGAACACCGGGGAGCTGTTTTTT. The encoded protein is CATSRGSLNTGELFF.

This CDR3 reads CASSQDRDGGVYSPLHF. CDR3 nucleotide sequence: TGCGCCAGCAGCCAAGACAGGGATGGGGGGGTTTACTCACCCCTCCACTTT. The genes are TRBV4-1 and TRBJ1-6, with a tentative D call TRBD1 (5 bases). V was shortened by 0 bases and J by 10 bases, with 19 bases between the two germline ends. Per germline, CDR1 MGHRA and CDR2 YSYEKL. The CDR3 loop spans 17 amino acids.

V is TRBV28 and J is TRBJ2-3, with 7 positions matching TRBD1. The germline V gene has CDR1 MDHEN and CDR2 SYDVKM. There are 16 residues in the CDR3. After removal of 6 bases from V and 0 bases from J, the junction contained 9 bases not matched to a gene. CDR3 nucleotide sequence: TGTGCCAGCAGCCCTTGGACAGGACTTAGCACAGATACGCAGTATTTT. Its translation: CASSPWTGLSTDTQYF.

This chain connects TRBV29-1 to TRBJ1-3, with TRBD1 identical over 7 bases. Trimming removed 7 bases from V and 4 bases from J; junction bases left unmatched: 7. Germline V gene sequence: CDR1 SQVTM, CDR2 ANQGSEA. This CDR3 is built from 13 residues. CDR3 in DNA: TGCAGCGGTACAGGGGTAGGAGGAAACACCATATATTTT. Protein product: CSGTGVGGNTIYF.

The CDR3 sequence is CASNRQGMNTEAFF. The DNA for the CDR3 is TGTGCCAGCAATCGGCAGGGGATGAACACTGAAGCTTTCTTT. The V call is TRBV3-1 (or the pseudogene TRBV3-2), the J call TRBJ1-1; tentative D call: TRBD1 (6 bases). V was shortened by 7 bases and J by 0 bases, with 12 bases between the two germline ends. The CDR3 consists of 14 residues. The germline V gene has CDR1 LGHDT and CDR2 YNNKEL (reference sequence).

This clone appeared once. The CDR3 sequence is CASQVTQDEQFF. The CDR3 DNA is TGTGCCAGCCAGGTGACGCAAGATGAGCAGTTCTTC. The V gene is TRBV11-2, the J gene TRBJ2-1; no firm D call. The CDR3 runs to 12 residues. V was pared by 8 bases and J by 8 bases, with 13 bases between. Germline assignment: CDR1 SGHAT and CDR2 FQNNGV.

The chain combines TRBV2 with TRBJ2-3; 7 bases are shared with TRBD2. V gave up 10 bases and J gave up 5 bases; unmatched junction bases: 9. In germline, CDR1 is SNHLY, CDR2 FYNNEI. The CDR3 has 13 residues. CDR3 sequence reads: CATPGGYGDTQYF. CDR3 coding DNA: TGTGCCACTCCCGGGGGGTATGGAGATACGCAGTATTTT.

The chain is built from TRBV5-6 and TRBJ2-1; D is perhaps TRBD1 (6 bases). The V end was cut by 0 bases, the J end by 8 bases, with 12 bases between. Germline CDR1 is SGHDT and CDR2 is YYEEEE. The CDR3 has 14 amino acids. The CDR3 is CASSLDWGQDEQFF. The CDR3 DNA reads TGTGCCAGCAGCTTGGATTGGGGGCAGGATGAGCAGTTCTTC.

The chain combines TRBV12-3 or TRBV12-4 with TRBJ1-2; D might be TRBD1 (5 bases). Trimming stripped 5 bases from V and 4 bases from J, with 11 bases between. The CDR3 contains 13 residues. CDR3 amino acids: CASSQGFLYGYTF. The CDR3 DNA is TGTGCCAGCAGTCAGGGATTTCTCTATGGCTACACCTTC.

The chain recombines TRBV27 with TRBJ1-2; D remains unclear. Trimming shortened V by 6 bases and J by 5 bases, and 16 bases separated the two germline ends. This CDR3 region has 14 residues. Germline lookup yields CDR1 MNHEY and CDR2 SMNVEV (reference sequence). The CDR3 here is CASRPTGFPYGYTF. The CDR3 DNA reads TGTGCCAGCAGACCTACCGGGTTTCCTTATGGCTACACCTTC.

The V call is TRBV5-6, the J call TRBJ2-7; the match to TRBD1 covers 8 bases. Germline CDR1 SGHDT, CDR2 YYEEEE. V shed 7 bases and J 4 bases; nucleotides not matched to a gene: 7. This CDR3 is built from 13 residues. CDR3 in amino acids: CASSGTGFYEQYF. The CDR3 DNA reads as TGTGCCAGCTCCGGGACAGGTTTTTACGAGCAGTACTTC.